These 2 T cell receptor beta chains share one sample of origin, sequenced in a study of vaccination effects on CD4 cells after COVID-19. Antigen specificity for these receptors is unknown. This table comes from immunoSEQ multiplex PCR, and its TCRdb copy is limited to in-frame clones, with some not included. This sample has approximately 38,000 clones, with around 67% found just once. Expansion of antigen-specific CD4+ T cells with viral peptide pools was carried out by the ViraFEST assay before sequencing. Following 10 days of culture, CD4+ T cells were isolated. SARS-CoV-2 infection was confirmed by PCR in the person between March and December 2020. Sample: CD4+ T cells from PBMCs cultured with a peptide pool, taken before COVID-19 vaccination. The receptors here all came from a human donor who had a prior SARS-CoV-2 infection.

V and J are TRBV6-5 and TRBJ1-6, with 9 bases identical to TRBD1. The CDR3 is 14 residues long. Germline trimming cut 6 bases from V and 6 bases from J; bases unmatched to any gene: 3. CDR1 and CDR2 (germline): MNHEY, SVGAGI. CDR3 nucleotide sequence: TGTGCCAGCAGCGCGACAGGGGGTAATTCACCCCTCCACTTT. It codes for CASSATGGNSPLHF.

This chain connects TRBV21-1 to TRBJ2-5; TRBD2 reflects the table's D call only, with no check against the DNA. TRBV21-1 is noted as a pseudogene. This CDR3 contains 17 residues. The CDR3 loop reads CASSRTGTSGLQETQYF. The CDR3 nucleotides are TGTGCCAGCAGCAGGACCGGGACTAGCGGACTCCAAGAGACCCAGTACTTC.